This T cell receptor (beta chain) was profiled in a study of metastatic and nonmetastatic thyroid tumors. The wider study: Repertoires from blood and tumor or nodule tissue of malignant and benign thyroid patients were compared.

No patient had received any treatment before thyroid surgery. With regard to this clone: The antigen is not known.

This CDR3 contains 15 residues. In germline, CDR1 is SGHRS, CDR2 YFSETQ. V lost 2 bases and J 2 bases, leaving 14 bases between the germline ends. Study-level results: The study reportedly found significantly higher TCR beta diversity in malignant thyroid tumors than benign nodules, in blood and tumor.

As originally analysed: CDR3 differences across clinicopathological groups were used to build a distant-metastasis classifier for papillary thyroid cancer. With MiXCR, TCRdb reprocessed the PCR reads. TCRdb assigned the V and J calls; the authors' analysis was not used. The table has about 32,000 clones, just under 25% seen once; the top ten hold about 8.9%. This TCR was sampled from a female donor with papillary thyroid cancer or a benign thyroid nodule (not recorded which). Some clones in this sample may be carry-over from other donors' samples. The gene calls are TRBV5-1 and TRBJ2-7; D possibly corresponds to TRBD1 (5 bases). Source material: blood. Here the CDR3 reads CASSLTTDLPYEQYF. The CDR3 nucleotides are TGCGCCAGCAGCTTAACGACAGACTTGCCCTACGAGCAGTACTTC.